What follows are 26 T cell receptor beta chains derived from one specimen sequenced in a study of OX40 agonist ivuxolimab in advanced cancers. Method: immunoSEQ multiplex PCR; TCRdb's copy keeps in-frame clones and lacks some. The repertoire holds fewer than 100,000 clones, with about 86% as singletons. This material consisted of CD4+ or CD8+ T cells sorted from blood, taken in a trial of the OX40 agonist ivuxolimab. The origin of the receptors is an adult with an advanced solid tumor such as melanoma, head and neck, liver or kidney cancer.

The V gene is TRBV19, the J gene TRBJ1-4; D gene uncertain. The germline V gene encodes CDR1 LNHDA and CDR2 SQIVND (reference sequence). V lost 6 bases to trimming and J lost 0 bases, with 14 bases between them. The CDR3 sequence is 16 residues long. This CDR3 is CASRIHDGATNEKLFF. The CDR3 DNA is TGTGCCAGTAGAATTCACGACGGTGCAACTAATGAAAAACTGTTTTTT. The full variable domain, its missing parts supplied by reference TRBV19 and TRBJ1-4, is DGGITQSPKYLFRKEGQNVTLSCEQNLNHDAMYWYRQDPGQGLRLIYYSQIVNDFQKGDIAEGYSVSREKKESFPLTVTSAQKNPTAFYLCASRIHDGATNEKLFFGSGTQLSVL.

V and J are TRBV5-5 and TRBJ2-2; D is unresolved. The germline V and J ends were trimmed by 5 bases and 4 bases, with 15 bases remaining between them. Germline CDR1 reads SGHKS; CDR2 reads YYEKEE (reference sequence). The CDR3 runs 15 residues. The chain's CDR3 is CASRRDLSGTGELFF. In DNA form, the CDR3 reads TGTGCCAGCAGGAGAGATCTGTCGGGCACCGGGGAGCTGTTTTTT.

The V gene is TRBV7-2, the J gene TRBJ1-5, with unresolved D. The CDR3 is made up of 14 amino acids. V was pared by 5 bases and J by 3 bases, with 11 bases between. CDR1 is SGHTA and CDR2 is FQGNSA in the germline V gene. The CDR3 sequence: CASSREWNNQPQHF. CDR3 nucleotide sequence: TGTGCCAGCAGCCGGGAGTGGAACAATCAGCCCCAGCATTTT.

This clone has a single count. The chain recombines TRBV27 with TRBJ2-5, with a tentative D call TRBD2 (5 bases). Germline-derived CDR1 and CDR2 are MNHEY and SMNVEV (reference sequence). The CDR3 loop spans 14 amino acids. The V gene lost 5 bases and the J gene lost 5 bases, with 15 bases spanning the gap. CDR3 sequence: CASSRDLRLETQYF. The CDR3 DNA is TGTGCCAGCAGTCGGGATCTAAGGTTGGAGACCCAGTACTTC.

The genes are TRBV29-1 and TRBJ2-7; TRBD2 matches 10 bases. CDR3 length: 13 residues. Germline V gives CDR1 SQVTM, CDR2 ANQGSEA. Germline trimming cut 5 bases from V and 5 bases from J; bases unmatched to any gene: 6. Here the CDR3 DNA reads TGCAGCGTTAATCTAGCGGGGGTTAACGAGCAGTACTTC. Residues: CSVNLAGVNEQYF.

The chain is built from TRBV4-1 and TRBJ2-1, with 10 bases fitting TRBD2. CDR3 size: 17 residues. Per the germline V gene, CDR1 is MGHRA and CDR2 is YSYEKL. J lost 6 bases, V lost 4 bases, and 12 bases had no gene match. The CDR3, as DNA: TGCGCCAGCAGCCTATTCCCGACTAGCGGGTTTGTCAATGAGCAGTTCTTC. The encoded protein is CASSLFPTSGFVNEQFF.

The chain combines TRBV7-2 with TRBJ1-1; tentative D call: TRBD1 (5 bases). Deletions cut 4 bases from V and 4 bases from J, with 25 bases between. Germline CDR1 SGHTA, CDR2 FQGNSA. The CDR3 extends over 18 amino acids. The CDR3 sequence is CASSYQSGRATAGTEAFF. CDR3 nucleotides: TGTGCCAGCAGCTACCAATCGGGACGCGCAACCGCAGGCACTGAAGCTTTCTTT.

DNA for the CDR3: TGTGCCAGCAGCTCGGGACAGGGCGCAACTAATGAAAAACTGTTTTTT. Encoded protein: CASSSGQGATNEKLFF. This chain joins TRBV7-6 and TRBJ1-4, with TRBD1 matching over 9 bases. V dropped 4 bases and J dropped 0; count of bases not matched to a gene: 3. The CDR3 covers 16 residues. CDR1 and CDR2 (germline): SGHVS, FNYEAQ.

The V and J genes are TRBV30 and TRBJ2-5; 7 nucleotides agree with TRBD2. CDR1 is GTSNPN and CDR2 is SVGIG in the germline V gene (reference sequence). J gave up 2 bases and V 2 bases, and 5 bases lay outside the gene matches. CDR3 size: 14 residues. The chain's CDR3 is CAWSRDYSQETQYF. The CDR3 DNA reads as TGTGCCTGGAGTAGGGACTACAGTCAAGAGACCCAGTACTTC.

The CDR3 reads CASSWGQGGGYTF. The CDR3 DNA sequence: TGTGCCAGCAGCTGGGGACAGGGAGGAGGCTACACCTTC. The chain recombines TRBV5-4 with TRBJ1-2; 9 nucleotides agree with TRBD1. Unmatched junction bases numbered 5, after V lost 3 bases and J lost 8 bases. The CDR3 is 13 residues long. Germline V CDR1 and CDR2: SGHNT, YYREEE (reference sequence). The variable domain in full, completed from reference TRBV5-4 and TRBJ1-2, reads ETGVTQSPTHLIKTRGQQVTLRCSSQSGHNTVSWYQQALGQGPQFIFQYYREEENGRGNFPPRFSGLQFPNYSSELNVNALELDDSALYLCASSWGQGGGYTFGSGTRLTVV.

The V and J genes are TRBV6-1 and TRBJ1-2, with TRBD1 matching 10 bases. Germline lookup yields CDR1 MNHNS and CDR2 SASEGT. V lost 0 bases, J lost 5 bases, and 3 bases stayed unmatched. The CDR3 is made up of 15 amino acids. The CDR3 sequence: CASSEAGGQGYGYTF. The CDR3 nucleotides read TGTGCCAGCAGTGAAGCGGGGGGACAGGGGTATGGCTACACCTTC.

In DNA form, the CDR3 reads TGTGCCTGGAGTGTACAGGCGGGGGGGTGGAATGAGCAGTTCTTC. It encodes CAWSVQAGGWNEQFF. The V and J genes are TRBV30 and TRBJ2-1, with 9 bases that match TRBD2. After removal of 0 bases from V and 7 bases from J, the junction contained 7 bases not matched to a gene. This CDR3 is 15 amino acids long. Germline CDR1 is GTSNPN and CDR2 is SVGIG (reference sequence).

Here the CDR3 reads CASSRDSDLEDQYF. For the CDR3, the DNA is TGCGCCAGCAGCCGGGACTCGGACCTTGAGGACCAGTACTTC. V is TRBV5-1 and J is TRBJ2-5; a possible D gene is TRBD2 (6 bases). Germline CDR1 and CDR2: SGHRS and YFSETQ. V lost 4 bases to trimming and J lost 10 bases, with 20 bases between them. The CDR3 length is 14 residues.

V is TRBV7-9 and J is TRBJ1-1; D is uncertain. Looked up from germline, CDR1 is SEHNR and CDR2 is FQNEAQ (reference sequence). This CDR3 has 14 amino acids. V lost 3 bases and J lost 1, with 9 bases in between. The CDR3 protein is CASSFPPENTEAFF. DNA of the CDR3: TGTGCCAGCAGCTTTCCCCCCGAGAACACTGAAGCTTTCTTT.

A few counts support this clone. V usage is TRBV9 and J usage is TRBJ2-7, with 11 bases identical to TRBD1. This CDR3 is built from 16 residues. CDR1 is SGDLS, CDR2 YYNGEE, per germline. V gave up 0 bases and J gave up 5 bases; unmatched junction bases: 7. The CDR3 loop reads CASSVGDRGDNHEQYF. The CDR3 coding sequence is TGTGCCAGCAGCGTAGGGGACAGGGGGGATAACCACGAGCAGTACTTC.

CDR3 bases: TGCGCCAGCAGCAGGGAGCGGAGCACAGATACGCAGTATTTT. As protein: CASSRERSTDTQYF. The chain joins TRBV5-1 to TRBJ2-3; weak D call: TRBD2 (5 bases). Trimming took 4 bases from V and 0 from J, leaving 9 bases between them. The germline V gene has CDR1 SGHRS and CDR2 YFSETQ. This CDR3 is 14 amino acids long.

The chain recombines TRBV6-1 with TRBJ2-5; TRBD2 agrees at 8 bases. CDR3 size: 15 residues. With V trimmed by 6 bases and J by 1 base, 7 bases remained unmatched. The germline CDR1 and CDR2 sequences are MNHNS and SASEGT. This CDR3 reads CASSPGLAGQETQYF. CDR3 bases: TGTGCCAGCAGCCCCGGGCTAGCGGGCCAAGAGACCCAGTACTTC.

This clone was counted only a few times. The genes are TRBV14 and TRBJ1-6; D gene unclear. The germline V and J ends were trimmed by 5 bases and 8 bases, with 13 bases remaining between them. The CDR3 covers 14 residues. The germline V gene encodes CDR1 SGHDN and CDR2 FVKESK. The CDR3 sequence: CASSLILGYSPLHF. In DNA, the CDR3 is TGTGCCAGCAGCTTAATTCTAGGGTATTCACCCCTCCACTTT.

The rearrangement links TRBV5-4 to TRBJ1-2, with D hard to call. The germline V gene has CDR1 SGHNT and CDR2 YYREEE (reference sequence). V was pared by 0 bases and J by 5 bases, with 5 bases between. The CDR3 loop spans 12 amino acids. CDR3 in amino acids: CASSLDGYGYTF. For the CDR3, the DNA is TGTGCCAGCAGCTTGGACGGATATGGCTACACCTTC.

J is TRBJ2-1 and V is TRBV5-1; TRBD2 aligns across 9 bases. V shed 0 bases, J shed 8 bases, and the junction held 6 bases outside the gene matches. Germline V gene sequence: CDR1 SGHRS, CDR2 YFSETQ. The CDR3 runs 15 residues. In DNA form, the CDR3 reads TGCGCCAGCAGCTTGGGGGCTAGCGGGGTCCATGAGCAGTTCTTC. This translates into CASSLGASGVHEQFF.

On this clone itself: No conserved phenylalanine or tryptophan is present at the end of the CDR3, so a read error is the likely explanation. No DNA is shown, since the ends of the CDR3 on it are uncertain; the CDR3 is the one TCRdb lists. The V gene is TRBV9, the J gene TRBJ2-7; the listed D gene, TRBD1, was not tested against the DNA. A total of 9 residues make up the CDR3, ends included. CDR1 and CDR2 (germline): SGDLS, YYNGEE. Here the CDR3 reads CATPDIGVT.

The V and J genes are TRBV7-9 and TRBJ2-1; 9 nucleotides align to TRBD1. Germline CDR1 and CDR2: SEHNR and FQNEAQ (reference sequence). V lost 5 bases, J lost 5 bases, and 10 bases stayed unmatched. This CDR3 spans 16 amino acids. CDR3 nucleotides: TGTGCCAGCAGCCAGAAGTGGGACAGGGAAGACAATGAGCAGTTCTTC. This translates into CASSQKWDREDNEQFF.

The J gene is TRBJ2-3, the V gene TRBV7-9, with 12 positions matching TRBD2. Germline loops: CDR1 SEHNR, CDR2 FQNEAQ (reference sequence). Unmatched junction bases numbered 8, after V lost 5 bases and J lost 2 bases. This CDR3 is built from 17 residues. In DNA, the CDR3 is TGTGCCAGCAGCAGACTAGCGGGGGCTTTTTTCACAGATACGCAGTATTTT. It codes for CASSRLAGAFFTDTQYF.

The gene calls are TRBV4-1 and TRBJ2-1; 15 bases line up with TRBD2. CDR1 and CDR2 (germline): MGHRA, YSYEKL. The length of the CDR3 is 19 residues. Trimming at V came to 1 base and at J to 2 bases, leaving 6 bases not matched to a gene. CDR3 in DNA: TGCGCCAGCAGCCAAGGGACTAGCGGGGGGGCCCCGGCCTACAATGAGCAGTTCTTC. This sequence encodes CASSQGTSGGAPAYNEQFF.

As DNA, the CDR3 is TGTGCCAGCAGCTTCAGATCTGCTAGCACAGATACGCAGTATTTT. Protein sequence: CASSFRSASTDTQYF. The chain is built from TRBV11-3 and TRBJ2-3; D is unclear. This CDR3 has 15 residues. The germline V gene encodes CDR1 SGHNT and CDR2 YENEEA. The V gene lost 3 bases and the J gene lost 0 bases, with 10 bases spanning the gap. The full variable domain, its missing parts supplied by reference TRBV11-3 and TRBJ2-3, is EAGVVQSPRYKIIEKKQPVAFWCNPISGHNTLYWYLQNLGQGPELLIRYENEEAVDDSQLPKDRFSAERLKGVDSTLKIQPAELGDSAVYLCASSFRSASTDTQYFGPGTRLTVL.

The chain carries TRBV5-6 and TRBJ1-5; no firm D call. Germline CDR1 is SGHDT and CDR2 is YYEEEE. The CDR3 runs to 15 residues. Deletions cut 3 bases from V and 0 bases from J, with 10 bases between. The CDR3 nucleotides read TGTGCCAGCAGCTCAAGCCTGTATAGCAATCAGCCCCAGCATTTT. Translating gives CASSSSLYSNQPQHF.